This T cell receptor beta chain was documented in a study of T-cell reconstitution after alpha-beta-depleted transplantation in children. Unique molecular identifiers were used to barcode this TCRbeta library. TCRdb re-called the PCR reads with MiXCR, one entry per CDR3 protein. The table lists about 72,000 distinct CDR3 sequences, about 7% of them singletons. The CDR3 covers 14 residues. V lost 2 bases to trimming and J lost 3 bases, with 11 bases between them. CDR1 and CDR2 from the germline V gene are MDHEN and SYDVKM. The table lists this clonotype with many counts. The sequenced sample was PBMCs from the stem cell graft donor, obtained from the stem cell graft. The sequence derives from a human donor who donated a stem cell graft to a child with acute lymphoblastic leukemia. The rearrangement links TRBV28 to TRBJ2-7; D gene uncertain. The CDR3 spells CASSLDTVSYEQYF. CDR3 DNA sequence: TGTGCCAGCAGTTTAGATACAGTTAGCTACGAGCAGTACTTC.